This passage covers 32 T cell receptor beta chains from one sample sequenced in a study of response to subunit inactivated influenza vaccine (dated by TCRdb to between 2017 and 2018). The library relied on RT-PCR. Sequencing was performed on an Illumina HiSeq 2500. TCRdb reprocessing: public reads trimmed at Q25 with fastp, clones called with MiXCR, in-frame beta chains kept. Under each unique CDR3 protein, matching rows form one entry showing the most common genes and DNA. This sample has about 500,000 distinct CDR3 sequences in its table, and more than 7% of those were observed once. Clones ranked in the top ten supply about 12% of the sample. The starting material was PBMCs from blood, obtained around 2 years after vaccination. These receptors were obtained from a man between 50 and 69 years old who received an inactivated influenza vaccine. Donor details come from another sample of the same person, matched by shared clones.

This clonotype has at least ten counts. The rearrangement uses TRBV9 and TRBJ2-7, with TRBD1 matching 9 bases. Germline V gene sequence: CDR1 SGDLS, CDR2 YYNGEE. The CDR3 consists of 16 residues. The V gene end was trimmed by 4 bases and the J gene end by 3 bases; junction bases not matched to a gene: 11. In DNA, the CDR3 is TGTGCCAGCAGCTTCCGATCCGGGACAGGGTACTACGAGCAGTACTTC. This encodes CASSFRSGTGYYEQYF.

This clonotype showed up many times. This chain joins TRBV5-1 and TRBJ1-3, with 9 bases aligning to TRBD1. There are 15 residues in the CDR3. Germline V gene data show CDR1 as SGHRS and CDR2 as YFSETQ. V was clipped by 4 bases and J by 3 bases; unmatched bases: 5. CDR3: CASSPGTGRGNTIYF. As DNA, the CDR3 is TGCGCCAGCAGCCCGGGGACAGGGCGTGGAAACACCATATATTTT.

In its sample, this clonotype was seen a few times. The chain has TRBV6-5 and TRBJ1-2; 8 bases are a match to TRBD1. Germline CDR1 reads MNHEY; CDR2 reads SVGAGI. Trimming cost V 10 bases and J 6 bases; bases outside gene matches: 7. The CDR3 consists of 12 residues. CDR3 residues: CATRTGRNGYTF. The CDR3 bases are TGTGCCACCCGGACAGGGAGGAATGGCTACACCTTC.

The chain has TRBV5-6 and TRBJ2-1, with D possibly called TRBD1 or TRBD2 (5 bases each). The V end was cut by 0 bases, the J end by 6 bases, with 13 bases between. The germline CDR1 and CDR2 sequences are SGHDT and YYEEEE. The CDR3 has 15 amino acids. The CDR3 DNA is TGTGCCAGCAGCTTGGCCGGGGACCTGGGCAATGAGCAGTTCTTC. Protein product: CASSLAGDLGNEQFF.

Only a few counts were recorded for this clonotype. Here the CDR3 reads CASSSLAGGPDNEQFF. Written as DNA, the CDR3 is TGCGCCAGCAGCTCCCTAGCGGGGGGGCCCGACAATGAGCAGTTCTTC. V is TRBV5-1 and J is TRBJ2-1; 12 bases are shared with TRBD2. The CDR3 sequence is 16 residues long. CDR1 SGHRS and CDR2 YFSETQ come from the germline V gene. V lost 3 bases, J lost 5 bases, and 6 bases stayed unmatched.

This clonotype has ten or more counts. The chain carries TRBV7-2 and TRBJ1-2, with 7 bases matching TRBD1. The CDR3 is made up of 13 amino acids. The germline gives CDR1 SGHTA, CDR2 FQGNSA. The V gene end was trimmed by 5 bases and the J gene end by 2 bases; junction bases not matched to a gene: 2. The CDR3 nucleotides are TGTGCCAGCAGCCCGGACAGGAACTATGGCTACACCTTC. Translated, it gives CASSPDRNYGYTF.

The sample holds a few counts of this clonotype. CDR3: CASSRGTGINNEQFF. CDR3 sequence (DNA): TGTGCCAGCAGCCGGGGGACAGGGATTAACAATGAGCAGTTCTTC. The V and J genes are TRBV12-3 or TRBV12-4 and TRBJ2-1; 9 bases agree with TRBD1. The CDR3 spans 15 residues. V was clipped by 6 bases and J by 5 bases; unmatched bases: 8.

This clonotype occurred a few times. The gene calls are TRBV4-2 and TRBJ1-2; D is unclear. This CDR3 spans 15 amino acids. Trimming left V 0 bases short and J 0 bases short, with 8 bases between. Germline CDR1 and CDR2: LGHNA and YNFKEQ. Here the CDR3 DNA reads TGTGCCAGCAGCCAAGAACACGGAGCTAACTATGGCTACACCTTC. It is translated as CASSQEHGANYGYTF.

The chain recombines TRBV6-2 or TRBV6-3 with TRBJ2-6; 11 bases agree with TRBD2. This CDR3 has 19 residues. J gave up 0 bases and V 4 bases, and 8 bases lay outside the gene matches. Germline CDR1 is MNHEY and CDR2 is SVGEGT. The CDR3 nucleotides are TGTGCCAGCAGTTCCCTACTAGCGGGGGTACTCTCTGGGGCCAACGTCCTGACTTTC. As protein: CASSSLLAGVLSGANVLTF.

J is TRBJ1-1 and V is TRBV4-3, with 7 bases fitting TRBD1. V shed 1 base, J shed 5 bases, and the junction held 7 bases outside the gene matches. This CDR3 region has 15 residues. In germline, CDR1 is LGHNA, CDR2 YSLEER. CDR3: CASSQGRQGETEAFF. The CDR3 DNA reads as TGCGCCAGCAGCCAAGGGAGACAGGGCGAGACTGAAGCTTTCTTT.

This clonotype was seen repeatedly, ten times or more. The gene calls are TRBV10-2 and TRBJ2-1; 14 bases match TRBD2. Germline V lookup: CDR1 WSHSY, CDR2 SAAADI. The CDR3 is 15 amino acids. V dropped 6 bases and J dropped 4; count of bases not matched to a gene: 2. CDR3: CASRWTSGRYNEQFF. CDR3 in DNA: TGCGCCAGCAGATGGACTAGCGGGAGGTACAATGAGCAGTTCTTC.

This clonotype turned up a few times. The chain is built from TRBV10-3 and TRBJ2-5, with 7 bases lining up with TRBD1. The CDR3 contains 14 residues. Per germline, CDR1 ENHRY and CDR2 SYGVKD. After removal of 5 bases from V and 1 base from J, the junction contained 4 bases not matched to a gene. Written as DNA, the CDR3 is TGTGCCATCAGTACCACAGGGGTCCAAGAGACCCAGTACTTC. The encoded protein is CAISTTGVQETQYF.

This clonotype has ten or more counts. V and J are TRBV5-6 and TRBJ2-1; perhaps TRBD1 as D (5 bases). V lost 4 bases to trimming and J lost 6 bases, with 11 bases between them. The CDR3 runs to 13 residues. From germline, CDR1 is SGHDT and CDR2 YYEEEE. CDR3 sequence reads: CASSLGLGNEQFF. The DNA for the CDR3 is TGTGCCAGCAGCCTGGGGCTAGGCAATGAGCAGTTCTTC.

This clonotype appeared a few times. V and J are TRBV5-6 and TRBJ2-7; 8 bases fit TRBD1. V was pared by 4 bases and J by 0 bases, with 6 bases of the junction left unmatched. This CDR3 is 15 amino acids long. Germline CDR1 is SGHDT and CDR2 is YYEEEE. This CDR3 reads CASSRLDRGSYEQYF. DNA for the CDR3: TGTGCCAGCAGCCGCCTAGACAGGGGCTCCTACGAGCAGTACTTC.

This clonotype occurred a few times. J is TRBJ1-6 and V is TRBV20-1, with 8 positions matching TRBD1. The V segment lost 0 bases and the J segment 7 bases; nucleotides outside the gene matches: 8. CDR3 size: 16 residues. CDR1 and CDR2 from the germline V gene are DFQATT and SNEGSKA (reference sequence). CDR3 residues: CSARDPSTGGNSPLHF. The CDR3 region has the DNA TGCAGTGCTAGAGACCCTTCTACAGGGGGGAATTCACCCCTCCACTTT.

This clonotype has only a few counts. The chain recombines TRBV24-1 with TRBJ2-3; unclear D gene. The CDR3 is 15 amino acids. The V end was cut by 3 bases, the J end by 1 base, with 10 bases between. The germline gives CDR1 KGHDR, CDR2 SFDVKD. CDR3 sequence: CATSDGIRRTDTQYF. In DNA form, the CDR3 reads TGTGCCACCAGTGATGGGATAAGGCGCACAGATACGCAGTATTTT.

This clonotype was counted only a few times. The DNA for the CDR3 is TGTGCCAGCAGCCAAGACAAGAGATGGCGGGAGGGTTACGAGCAGTACTTC. It specifies CASSQDKRWREGYEQYF. The chain recombines TRBV4-2 with TRBJ2-7; 9 bases align to TRBD2. V lost 0 bases and J lost 4; bases outside the gene matches: 10. CDR3 length: 17 residues. The germline V gene has CDR1 LGHNA and CDR2 YNFKEQ.

The table lists this clonotype with many counts. This rearrangement joins TRBV3-1 to TRBJ1-5; D ambiguous. Germline V gene lookup returns CDR1 LGHDT and CDR2 YNNKEL (reference sequence). V lost 4 bases to trimming and J lost 3 bases, with 10 bases between them. The CDR3 runs to 14 residues. The CDR3 loop reads CASSRGRINQPQHF. The DNA of the CDR3 is TGTGCCAGCAGCCGAGGACGTATCAATCAGCCCCAGCATTTT.

The rearrangement uses TRBV29-1 and TRBJ2-3; 12 positions agree with TRBD2. V shed 4 bases and J 4 bases; nucleotides not matched to a gene: 3. The CDR3 length is 14 residues. Looked up from germline, CDR1 is SQVTM and CDR2 is ANQGSEA. The CDR3 protein is CSVGTSGVADTQYF. In nucleotides, the CDR3 is TGCAGCGTTGGGACTAGCGGGGTTGCAGATACGCAGTATTTT.

The gene calls are TRBV6-1 and TRBJ2-1, with D uncertain. This CDR3 has 14 amino acids. Trimming cost V 6 bases and J 6 bases, with 15 bases left between them. Germline V lookup: CDR1 MNHNS, CDR2 SASEGT. The CDR3 sequence: CASSLTRSVNEQFF. DNA for the CDR3: TGTGCCAGCAGCCTGACACGGTCCGTCAATGAGCAGTTCTTC.

This clonotype was seen more than once but under ten times. The chain is built from TRBV7-2 and TRBJ2-3; possible D gene TRBD2, 5 bases. The germline gives CDR1 SGHTA, CDR2 FQGNSA. This CDR3 is built from 14 residues. V shed 5 bases and J shed 4 bases, with 13 bases lying between them. The CDR3 region has the DNA TGTGCCAGCAGCCCAGCGGACCCCCCAGATACGCAGTATTTT. The encoded protein is CASSPADPPDTQYF.

This clonotype was counted at least ten times. This chain's CDR3 is CASSLGEREKLFF. The CDR3 bases are TGTGCCAGCAGCTTAGGGGAAAGGGAAAAACTGTTTTTT. This rearrangement joins TRBV11-2 to TRBJ1-4; D unclear. The CDR3 runs to 13 residues. Per germline, CDR1 SGHAT and CDR2 FQNNGV. Trimming took off 1 base at V and 8 bases at J, with 8 bases between the two ends.

This clonotype showed up just a few times. This sequence joins TRBV9 and TRBJ2-6; no reliable D call. The V end lost 0 bases, the J end lost 1 base, and 5 bases lay between the germline ends. From germline, CDR1 is SGDLS and CDR2 YYNGEE. CDR3 size: 15 residues. In DNA, the CDR3 is TGTGCCAGCAGCGTAGGGAAATCTGGGGCCAACGTCCTGACTTTC. It specifies CASSVGKSGANVLTF.

The sample holds a few counts of this clonotype. The V and J genes are TRBV5-1 and TRBJ2-3; 7 bases are shared with TRBD1. In germline, CDR1 is SGHRS, CDR2 YFSETQ. Trimming at V came to 4 bases and at J to 3 bases, leaving 5 bases not matched to a gene. The CDR3 is made up of 14 amino acids. CDR3 amino acids: CASSGTDWTDTQYF. DNA of the CDR3: TGCGCCAGCAGCGGGACAGATTGGACAGATACGCAGTATTTT.

This clonotype came up a few times. V and J are TRBV20-1 and TRBJ1-2; 8 nucleotides match TRBD1. Looked up from germline, CDR1 is DFQATT and CDR2 is SNEGSKA (reference sequence). This CDR3 is 14 amino acids long. The ends lost 3 bases at V and 0 bases at J; junction bases unmatched: 3. CDR3 residues: CSASMTGANYGYTF. The CDR3 DNA is TGCAGTGCTAGTATGACAGGGGCTAACTATGGCTACACCTTC.

The sample holds many counts of this clonotype. The chain couples TRBV18 to TRBJ2-4; 7 nucleotides line up with TRBD1. Germline V gene lookup returns CDR1 KGHSH and CDR2 LQKENI. V lost 3 bases, J lost 0 bases, and 8 bases stayed unmatched. The CDR3 spans 17 residues. The CDR3 spells CASSPLQGVLAKNIQYF. In nucleotides, the CDR3 is TGTGCCAGCTCACCCCTCCAGGGGGTACTAGCCAAAAACATTCAGTACTTC. The full variable domain, with the rest looked up from reference TRBV18 and TRBJ2-4, is NAGVMQNPRHLVRRRGQEARLRCSPMKGHSHVYWYRQLPEEGLKFMVYLQKENIIDESGMPKERFSAEFPKEGPSILRIQQVVRGDSAAYFCASSPLQGVLAKNIQYFGAGTRLSVL.

This clonotype was counted at least ten times. CDR3 nucleotides: TGCGCCAGCAGCCAAGTTTTAGATACGCAGTATTTT. Translated: CASSQVLDTQYF. The chain links TRBV4-1 to TRBJ2-3; D unclear. V lost 1 base, J lost 5 bases, and 4 bases lay in between. This CDR3 contains 12 residues. The V gene's germline CDR1 is MGHRA and CDR2 YSYEKL.

This clonotype was picked up many times. The rearrangement links TRBV5-5 to TRBJ2-1; TRBD1 is a possible D gene (5 bases). Germline V lookup: CDR1 SGHKS, CDR2 YYEKEE (reference sequence). There are 15 residues in the CDR3. V shed 5 bases and J shed 1 base, with 13 bases lying between them. The CDR3 region is CASSSGPQSYNEQFF. Written as DNA, the CDR3 is TGTGCCAGCAGTTCAGGGCCGCAATCCTACAATGAGCAGTTCTTC.

The table lists this clonotype with many counts. The gene calls are TRBV20-1 and TRBJ2-7; 12 positions agree with TRBD2. Unmatched junction bases numbered 6, after V lost 3 bases and J lost 3 bases. CDR1 is DFQATT and CDR2 is SNEGSKA in the germline V gene (reference sequence). The CDR3 runs 15 residues. CDR3 DNA sequence: TGCAGTGCTAGCGGCACGACTAGCGGGAGCTACGAGCAGTACTTC. It codes for CSASGTTSGSYEQYF.

The V and J genes are TRBV29-1 and TRBJ1-2; 8 nucleotides agree with TRBD1. Germline CDR1 and CDR2: SQVTM and ANQGSEA. The CDR3 length is 13 residues. V was pared by 5 bases and J by 2 bases, with 4 bases of the junction left unmatched. DNA of the CDR3: TGCAGCGTTAACGGACAGGGAAACTATGGCTACACCTTC. Translating gives CSVNGQGNYGYTF.

This chain links TRBV21-1 with TRBJ2-3; the tabulated D call, TRBD1, remains unverified against the DNA. TRBV21-1 is assigned pseudogene status. CDR3 size: 15 residues. This CDR3 reads CASSKATGVTDTQYF. The CDR3 DNA sequence: TGTGCCAGCAGCAAAGCAACAGGCGTCACAGATACGCAGTATTTT.

This clonotype has only a few counts. This chain connects TRBV5-4 to TRBJ2-1; D is unresolved. This CDR3 is built from 16 residues. V dropped 0 bases and J dropped 0 bases, with 10 bases sitting between them. Germline-derived CDR1 and CDR2 are SGHNT and YYREEE (reference sequence). The CDR3 DNA reads as TGTGCCAGCAGCTTGGGGTCGGAGAGCTCCTACAATGAGCAGTTCTTC. Translating gives CASSLGSESSYNEQFF. Drawing the rest from reference TRBV5-4 and TRBJ2-1, the complete variable domain is ETGVTQSPTHLIKTRGQQVTLRCSSQSGHNTVSWYQQALGQGPQFIFQYYREEENGRGNFPPRFSGLQFPNYSSELNVNALELDDSALYLCASSLGSESSYNEQFFGPGTRLTVL.